Here is one TCR beta chain with its context. Its matching antigen is unknown. This record comes from a study of cytomegalovirus exposure and HLA in healthy donors. Study-wide findings and caveats: Later analysis showed TCR association rates varying by HLA locus, highest for DRB1 and lowest for HLA-C. The study had only CMV serostatus as immune exposure information. Indistinguishable V segments such as TRBV6-2 and TRBV6-3 were excluded.

J lost 3 bases, V lost 1 base, and 4 bases had no gene match. The CDR3 extends over 15 amino acids. The germline V gene has CDR1 SGHAT and CDR2 FQNNGV. The PCR ran on 60 Vbeta and 13 Jbeta primers. Assay used: immunoSEQ multiplex PCR; TCRdb lists only in-frame clones, some missing. The sample lists 150,000 to 200,000 clones, around 79% occurring once. This TCR was recovered from a woman aged 35 to 49 in good health and CMV-seropositive. This chain connects TRBV11-2 to TRBJ2-7; the match to TRBD2 covers 9 bases. Specimen: PBMCs. CDR3 sequence (DNA): TGTGCCAGCAGCTTAGTTGGTAGCGGGAGCTACGAGCAGTACTTC. It codes for CASSLVGSGSYEQYF.